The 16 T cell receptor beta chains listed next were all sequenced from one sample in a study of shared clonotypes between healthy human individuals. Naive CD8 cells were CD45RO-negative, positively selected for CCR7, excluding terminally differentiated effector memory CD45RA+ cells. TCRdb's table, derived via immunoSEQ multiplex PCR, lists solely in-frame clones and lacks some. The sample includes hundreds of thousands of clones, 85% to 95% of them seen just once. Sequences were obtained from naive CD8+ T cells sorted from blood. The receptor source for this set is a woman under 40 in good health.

The CDR3 region is CASSSTSGRHGELFF. The CDR3 nucleotides are TGTGCCAGCAGCTCGACTAGCGGGAGGCACGGGGAGCTGTTTTTT. J is TRBJ2-2 and V is TRBV7-2, with 13 bases matching TRBD2. The CDR3 has 15 amino acids. Germline V gene lookup returns CDR1 SGHTA and CDR2 FQGNSA. The J segment lost 7 bases and the V segment lost 4 bases, leaving 3 bases of the junction unmatched.

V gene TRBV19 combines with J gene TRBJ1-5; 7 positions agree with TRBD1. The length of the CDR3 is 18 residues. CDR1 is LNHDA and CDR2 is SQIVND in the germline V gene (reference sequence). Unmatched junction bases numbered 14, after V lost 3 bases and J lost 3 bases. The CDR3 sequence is CASSMPRGGPSDNQPQHF. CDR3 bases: TGTGCCAGTAGTATGCCCCGAGGGGGCCCATCCGACAATCAGCCCCAGCATTTT. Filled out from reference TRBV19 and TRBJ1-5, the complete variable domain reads DGGITQSPKYLFRKEGQNVTLSCEQNLNHDAMYWYRQDPGQGLRLIYYSQIVNDFQKGDIAEGYSVSREKKESFPLTVTSAQKNPTAFYLCASSMPRGGPSDNQPQHFGDGTRLSIL.

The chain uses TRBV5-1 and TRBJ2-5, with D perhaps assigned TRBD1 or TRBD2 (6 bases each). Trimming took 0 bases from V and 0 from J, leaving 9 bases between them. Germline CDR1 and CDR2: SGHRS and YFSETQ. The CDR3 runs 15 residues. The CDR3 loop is CASSLGGTYQETQYF. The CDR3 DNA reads TGCGCCAGCAGCTTGGGCGGGACATACCAAGAGACCCAGTACTTC.

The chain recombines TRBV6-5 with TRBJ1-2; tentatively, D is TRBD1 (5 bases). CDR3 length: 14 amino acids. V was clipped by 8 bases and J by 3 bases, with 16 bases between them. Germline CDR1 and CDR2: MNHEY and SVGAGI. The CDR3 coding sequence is TGTGCCAGCTCCATCGACGGGGGTTACTATGGCTACACCTTC. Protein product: CASSIDGGYYGYTF.

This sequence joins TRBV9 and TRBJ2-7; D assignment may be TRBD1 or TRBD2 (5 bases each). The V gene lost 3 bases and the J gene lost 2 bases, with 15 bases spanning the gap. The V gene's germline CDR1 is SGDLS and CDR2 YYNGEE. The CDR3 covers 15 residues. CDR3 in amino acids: CASSAHGASPYEQYF. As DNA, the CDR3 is TGTGCCAGCAGCGCCCACGGGGCTAGTCCCTACGAGCAGTACTTC.

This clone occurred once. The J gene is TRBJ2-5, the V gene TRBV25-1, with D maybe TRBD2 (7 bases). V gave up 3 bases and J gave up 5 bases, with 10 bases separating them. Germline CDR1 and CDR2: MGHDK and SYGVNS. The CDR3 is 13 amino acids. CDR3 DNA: TGTGCCAGCAGTGAGCGGGGGCGGGAGACCCAGTACTTC. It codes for CASSERGRETQYF.

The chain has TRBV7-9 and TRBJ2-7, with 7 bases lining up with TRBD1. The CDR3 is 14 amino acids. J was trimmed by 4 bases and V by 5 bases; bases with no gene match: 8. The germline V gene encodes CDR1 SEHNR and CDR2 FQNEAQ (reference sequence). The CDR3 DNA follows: TGTGCCAGCAGCCAGGGACAGACACCGTACGAGCAGTACTTC. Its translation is CASSQGQTPYEQYF. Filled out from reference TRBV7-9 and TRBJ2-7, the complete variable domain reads DTGVSQNPRHKITKRGQNVTFRCDPISEHNRLYWYRQTLGQGPEFLTYFQNEAQLEKSRLLSDRFSAERPKGSFSTLEIQRTEQGDSAMYLCASSQGQTPYEQYFGPGTRLTVT.

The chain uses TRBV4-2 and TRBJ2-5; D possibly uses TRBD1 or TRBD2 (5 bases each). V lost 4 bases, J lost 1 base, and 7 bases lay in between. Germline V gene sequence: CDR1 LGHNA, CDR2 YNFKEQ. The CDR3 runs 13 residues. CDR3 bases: TGTGCCAGCAGCCCCGGGACCCAAGAGACCCAGTACTTC. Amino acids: CASSPGTQETQYF.

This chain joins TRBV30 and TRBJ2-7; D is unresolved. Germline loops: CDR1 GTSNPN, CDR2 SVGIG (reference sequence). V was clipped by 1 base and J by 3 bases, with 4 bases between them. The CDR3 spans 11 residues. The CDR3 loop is CAWSAVYEQYF. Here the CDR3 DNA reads TGTGCCTGGAGTGCCGTCTACGAGCAGTACTTC.

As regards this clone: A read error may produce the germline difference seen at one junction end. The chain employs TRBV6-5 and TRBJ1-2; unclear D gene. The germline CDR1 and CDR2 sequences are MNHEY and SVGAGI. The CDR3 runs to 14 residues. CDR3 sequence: CASSDSGSVYGYTF. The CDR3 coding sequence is TGTGCCAGCAGTGACTCGGGAAGCGTCTATGGCTACACCTTC.

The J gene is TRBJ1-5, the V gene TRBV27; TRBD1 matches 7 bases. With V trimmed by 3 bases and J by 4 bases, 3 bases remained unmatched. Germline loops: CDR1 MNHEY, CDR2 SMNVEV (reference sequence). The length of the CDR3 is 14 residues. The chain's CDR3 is CASSFQGGNQPQHF. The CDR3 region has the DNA TGTGCCAGCAGTTTTCAGGGGGGTAATCAGCCCCAGCATTTT.

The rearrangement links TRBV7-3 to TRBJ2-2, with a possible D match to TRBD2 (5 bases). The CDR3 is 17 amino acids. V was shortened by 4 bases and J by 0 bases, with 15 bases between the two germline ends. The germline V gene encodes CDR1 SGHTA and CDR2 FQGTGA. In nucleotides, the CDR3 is TGTGCCAGCAGCTCATATCGGAGCGGTTCGAACACCGGGGAGCTGTTTTTT. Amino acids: CASSSYRSGSNTGELFF.

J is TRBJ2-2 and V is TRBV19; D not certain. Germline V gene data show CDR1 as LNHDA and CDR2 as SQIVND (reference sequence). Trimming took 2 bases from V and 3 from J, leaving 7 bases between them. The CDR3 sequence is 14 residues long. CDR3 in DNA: TGTGCCAGTAGTATATGGGCAGACACCGGGGAGCTGTTTTTT. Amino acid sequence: CASSIWADTGELFF.

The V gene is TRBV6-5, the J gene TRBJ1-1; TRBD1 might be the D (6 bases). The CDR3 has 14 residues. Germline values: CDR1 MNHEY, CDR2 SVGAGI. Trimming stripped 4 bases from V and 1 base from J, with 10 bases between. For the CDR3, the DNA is TGTGCCAGCAGTTTCGGACAGCAGAACACTGAAGCTTTCTTT. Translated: CASSFGQQNTEAFF.

DNA for the CDR3: TGTGCCAGTCGAAACCGGGGACAACCAGTGACCTACAATGAGCAGTTCTTC. Translated: CASRNRGQPVTYNEQFF. The chain joins TRBV27 to TRBJ2-1; D perhaps matches TRBD1 (6 bases). Trimming took 9 bases from V and 2 from J, leaving 23 bases between them. CDR3 length equals 17 residues. The V gene's germline CDR1 is MNHEY and CDR2 SMNVEV (reference sequence).

The CDR3: CASSLPEGVGELFF. The CDR3 nucleotides read TGTGCCAGCAGCCTCCCTGAGGGTGTCGGGGAGCTGTTTTTT. The chain recombines TRBV7-8 with TRBJ2-2; D perhaps matches TRBD2 (5 bases). This CDR3 spans 14 amino acids. With 5 bases removed from V and 7 bases from J, the gap between germline ends came to 14 bases. From germline, CDR1 is SGHVS and CDR2 FQNEAQ.